This T cell receptor (beta chain) was recovered during a study of blood T cells in healthy people across ages. This CDR3 region has 15 residues. V was clipped by 7 bases and J by 2 bases, with 19 bases between them. Looked up from germline, CDR1 is DFQATT and CDR2 is SNEGSKA (reference sequence). A second PCR of 7 to 11 cycles used a sample-barcoded 5' primer and a J-beta primer mix. TCRdb ran MiXCR on the 5' RACE reads and lists one entry per CDR3 protein. This table holds 1.4 million or so distinct CDR3 sequences, approximately 43% found once. As for this clonotype: Its target is not known.

Whole-study results and caveats: Unknown donor CMV status possibly confounded expanded clonotype changes.

This TCR came from a woman under 30 in good health. The rearrangement joins TRBV20-1 to TRBJ2-3, with D perhaps matching TRBD1 or TRBD2 (5 bases each). The sequenced material came from blood. The CDR3 sequence is CSVHRDPRVTDTQYF. The CDR3 nucleotides are TGCAGTGTCCACCGGGACCCCCGGGTCACAGATACGCAGTATTTT.